This T cell receptor beta chain was captured in a study of blood T cell repertoires in COVID-19 (TCRdb year 2020). Describing the broader study: Samples covering the acute and convalescent phases of COVID-19 were provided by collaborators in the United States, Italy and Spain. The prospective study material was composed of cDNA or gDNA derived from T cells, B-cell-depleted T cells, or PBMCs. Deeply sampled blood TCRbeta repertoires from subjects exposed to, actively infected with, or recovered from COVID-19 were included in the dataset. The repertoires were made available in a free public database intended to serve as a resource for research on the immune response to SARS-CoV-2. The samples were drawn from two sources: the first 160 participants of the ongoing ImmuneRACE study, and about 1,300 subjects contributed by 6 global collaborators. The sample metadata nearly always contained a de-identified subject ID, COVID-19 status, age in years and sex. HLA class I and class II types, where available, came from metadata supplied by the sample provider rather than from assay-based typing.

TCRbeta CDR3 regions were amplified from genomic DNA using the immunoSEQ Assay, a bias-controlled multiplex PCR. As for how the authors treated the data: Nucleated cell counts per sample were estimated from amplification of reference gene primers within the assay. Sequence reads were collapsed and filtered to measure the absolute abundance of every unique TCRbeta CDR3 rearrangement. Productive Simpson clonality was computed per sample as the square root of Simpson's diversity index over productive rearrangements. TCRdb's version of the immuneACCESS table is confined to in-frame rearrangements and falls short of the full clone set. An unresolved V gene accounts for under half of the shortfall where checked; the remainder is of unknown origin. D and trimming come from the DNA, and the V and J calls and clone size come from that table. The sample table contains fewer than 80,000 clones; only one count was recorded for around 80% of them. The ten largest clones take up more than 9.5% of the sample.

The full study reports these points: Clinical and demographic metadata were provided uncurated, with the amount varying by source and participant.

In regard to this clone: Which antigen it targets is not known. No qualities accompany the bases; no much larger clone lies one base away.

Its CDR3 holds 15 amino acids, cysteine through phenylalanine. Solely the CDR3 DNA is kept, with 45 bases framed from the first base. CDR1 and CDR2, per the germline V gene, are SGHRS and YFSETQ. The germline V end is reduced by 6 bases and the J end by 2 bases; junction bases left unmatched: 6. Whole blood was collected in K2EDTA tubes by collaborating institutions according to the institutions' own protocols. For TCRbeta analysis, collaborator samples were shipped as frozen whole blood, as isolated PBMCs, or as DNA extracted from either sample type. The rearranged segments are TRBV5-1 and TRBJ1-2, and TRBD1 aligns with 11 junction nucleotides. This receptor was taken from a human donor in a cohort sampled during active COVID-19. The sequenced sample was peripheral blood. This receptor has the CDR3 CASTVGQGANYGYTF. In nucleotides, the sequence is TGCGCCAGCACCGTAGGACAGGGGGCGAACTATGGCTACACCTTC. Full variable domain (CDR3 extended with the reference TRBV5-1 and TRBJ1-2 proteins): KAGVTQTPRYLIKTRGQQVTLSCSPISGHRSVSWYQQTPGQGLQFLFEYFSETQRNKGNFPGRFSGRQFSNSRSEMNVSTLELGDSALYLCASTVGQGANYGYTFGSGTRLTVV.